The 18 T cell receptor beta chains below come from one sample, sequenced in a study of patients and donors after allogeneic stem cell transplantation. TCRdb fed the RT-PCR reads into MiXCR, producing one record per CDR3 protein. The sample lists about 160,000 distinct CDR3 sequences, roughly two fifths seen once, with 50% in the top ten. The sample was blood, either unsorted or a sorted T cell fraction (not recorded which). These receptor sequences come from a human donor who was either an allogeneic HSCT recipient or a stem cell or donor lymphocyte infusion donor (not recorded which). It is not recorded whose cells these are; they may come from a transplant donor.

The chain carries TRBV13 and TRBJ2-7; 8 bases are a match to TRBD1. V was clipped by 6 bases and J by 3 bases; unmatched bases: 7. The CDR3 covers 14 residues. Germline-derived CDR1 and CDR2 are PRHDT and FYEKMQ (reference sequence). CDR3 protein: CASRGGQANYEQYF. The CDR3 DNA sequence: TGTGCCAGCAGGGGGGGACAGGCCAACTACGAGCAGTACTTC.

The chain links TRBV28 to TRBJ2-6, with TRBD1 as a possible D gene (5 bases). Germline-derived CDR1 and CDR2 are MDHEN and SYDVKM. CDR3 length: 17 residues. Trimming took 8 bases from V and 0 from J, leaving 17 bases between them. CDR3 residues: CASEPSGYPSGANVLTF. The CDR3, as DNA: TGTGCCAGCGAACCCTCAGGGTACCCCTCTGGGGCCAACGTCCTGACTTTC.

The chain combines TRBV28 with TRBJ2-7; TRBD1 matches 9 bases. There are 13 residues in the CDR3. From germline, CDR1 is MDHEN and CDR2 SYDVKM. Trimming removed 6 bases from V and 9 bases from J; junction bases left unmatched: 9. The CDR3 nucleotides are TGTGCCAGCAGAACCGGGACAGGGTTGTTGCAGTACGTC. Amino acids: CASRTGTGLLQYV.

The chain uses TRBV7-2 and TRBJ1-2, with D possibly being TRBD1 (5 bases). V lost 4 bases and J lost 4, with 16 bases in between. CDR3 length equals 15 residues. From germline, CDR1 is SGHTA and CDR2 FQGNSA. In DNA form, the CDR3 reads TGTGCCAGCAGCTCAAGGGCGGGGCCGGGCTATGGCTACACCTTC. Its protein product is CASSSRAGPGYGYTF.

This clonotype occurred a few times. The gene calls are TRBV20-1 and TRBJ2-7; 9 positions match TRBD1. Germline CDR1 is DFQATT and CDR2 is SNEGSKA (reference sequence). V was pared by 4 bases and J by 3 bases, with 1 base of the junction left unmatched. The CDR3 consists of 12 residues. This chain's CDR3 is CSAKGQGYEQYF. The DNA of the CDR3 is TGCAGTGCTAAGGGACAGGGCTACGAGCAGTACTTC.

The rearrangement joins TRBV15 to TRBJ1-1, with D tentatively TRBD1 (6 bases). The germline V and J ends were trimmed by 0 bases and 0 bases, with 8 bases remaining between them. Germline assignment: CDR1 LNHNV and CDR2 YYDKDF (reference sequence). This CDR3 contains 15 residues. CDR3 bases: TGTGCCACCAGCAGAGAGGGACACGTGAACACTGAAGCTTTCTTT. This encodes CATSREGHVNTEAFF.

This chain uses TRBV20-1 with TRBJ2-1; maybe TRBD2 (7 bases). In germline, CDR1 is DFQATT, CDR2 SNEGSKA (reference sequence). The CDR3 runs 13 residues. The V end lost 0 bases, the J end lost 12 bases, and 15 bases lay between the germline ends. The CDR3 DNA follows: TGCAGTGCTAGAGATCTCCTGGGGGGGCGGCAGTTCTTC. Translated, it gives CSARDLLGGRQFF.

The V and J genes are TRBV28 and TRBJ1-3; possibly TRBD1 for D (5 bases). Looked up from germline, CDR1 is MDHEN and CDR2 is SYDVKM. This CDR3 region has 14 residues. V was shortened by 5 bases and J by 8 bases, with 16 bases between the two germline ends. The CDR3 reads CASSPRGREYTIYF. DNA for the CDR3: TGTGCCAGCAGTCCCCGGGGGAGGGAATACACCATATATTTT.

The CDR3 here is CSVEDAAPNEQFF. DNA of the CDR3: TGCAGCGTTGAAGATGCGGCCCCGAATGAGCAGTTCTTC. The chain couples TRBV29-1 to TRBJ2-1; D ambiguous. The germline V and J ends were trimmed by 0 bases and 7 bases, with 10 bases remaining between them. Looked up from germline, CDR1 is SQVTM and CDR2 is ANQGSEA. This CDR3 region has 13 residues.

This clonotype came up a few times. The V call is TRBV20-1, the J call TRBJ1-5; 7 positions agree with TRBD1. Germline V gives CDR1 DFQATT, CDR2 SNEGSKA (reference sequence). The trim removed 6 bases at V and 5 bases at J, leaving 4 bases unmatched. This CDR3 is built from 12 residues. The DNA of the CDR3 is TGCAGTGCGGGAGACAGGGATCAGCCCCAGCATTTT. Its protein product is CSAGDRDQPQHF.

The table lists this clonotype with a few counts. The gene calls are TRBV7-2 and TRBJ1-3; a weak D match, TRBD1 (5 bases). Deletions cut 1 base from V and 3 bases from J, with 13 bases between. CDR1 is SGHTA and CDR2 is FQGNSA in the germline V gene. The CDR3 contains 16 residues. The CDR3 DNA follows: TGTGCCAGCAGCTTAGAGGGGCAGGGCATTGGAAACACCATATATTTT. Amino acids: CASSLEGQGIGNTIYF.

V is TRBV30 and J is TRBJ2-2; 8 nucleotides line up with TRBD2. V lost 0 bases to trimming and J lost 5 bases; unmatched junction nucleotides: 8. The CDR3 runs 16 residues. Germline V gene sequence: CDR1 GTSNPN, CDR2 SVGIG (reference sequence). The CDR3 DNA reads TGTGCCTGGAGTGTACCCCGGGGGGGTTATACCGGGGAGCTGTTTTTT. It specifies CAWSVPRGGYTGELFF.

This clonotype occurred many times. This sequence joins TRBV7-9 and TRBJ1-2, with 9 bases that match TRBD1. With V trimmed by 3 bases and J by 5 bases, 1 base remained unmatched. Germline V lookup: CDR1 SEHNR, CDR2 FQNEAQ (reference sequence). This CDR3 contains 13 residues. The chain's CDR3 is CASSFGTGYGYTF. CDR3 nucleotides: TGTGCCAGCAGCTTTGGGACAGGGTATGGCTACACCTTC.

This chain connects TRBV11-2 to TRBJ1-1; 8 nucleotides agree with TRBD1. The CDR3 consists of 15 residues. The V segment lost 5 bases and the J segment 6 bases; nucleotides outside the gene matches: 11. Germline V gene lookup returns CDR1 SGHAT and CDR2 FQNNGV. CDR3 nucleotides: TGTGCCAGCAGCGCTCGGACAGGGAGTGGCGCTGAAGCTTTCTTT. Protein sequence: CASSARTGSGAEAFF.

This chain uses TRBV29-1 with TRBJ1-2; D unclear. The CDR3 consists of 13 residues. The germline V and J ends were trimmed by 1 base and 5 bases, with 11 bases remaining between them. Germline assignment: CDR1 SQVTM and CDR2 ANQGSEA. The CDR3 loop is CSVEGASGYGYTF. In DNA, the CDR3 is TGCAGCGTTGAAGGGGCATCCGGGTATGGCTACACCTTC.

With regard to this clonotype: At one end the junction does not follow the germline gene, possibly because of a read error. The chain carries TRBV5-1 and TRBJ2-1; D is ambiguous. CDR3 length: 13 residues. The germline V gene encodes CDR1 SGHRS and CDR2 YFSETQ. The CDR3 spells CASSTSGYYEQFF. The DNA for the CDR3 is TGCGCCAGCAGCACATCCGGCTACTATGAGCAGTTCTTC.

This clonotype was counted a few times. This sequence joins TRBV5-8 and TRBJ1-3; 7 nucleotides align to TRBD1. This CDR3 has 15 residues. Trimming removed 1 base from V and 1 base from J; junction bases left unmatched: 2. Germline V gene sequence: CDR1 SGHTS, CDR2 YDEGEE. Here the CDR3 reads CASSLTTGSGNTIYF. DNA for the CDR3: TGTGCCAGCAGCTTGACGACAGGGTCTGGAAACACCATATATTTT.

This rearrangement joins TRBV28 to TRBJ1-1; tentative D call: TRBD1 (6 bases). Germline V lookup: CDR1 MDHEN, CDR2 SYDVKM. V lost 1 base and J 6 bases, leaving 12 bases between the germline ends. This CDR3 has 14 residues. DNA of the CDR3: TGTGCCAGCAGTTTATTCACAGGGACGGCTGAAGCTTTCTTT. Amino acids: CASSLFTGTAEAFF. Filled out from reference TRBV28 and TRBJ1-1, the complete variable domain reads DVKVTQSSRYLVKRTGEKVFLECVQDMDHENMFWYRQDPGLGLRLIYFSYDVKMKEKGDIPEGYSVSREKKERFSLILESASTNQTSMYLCASSLFTGTAEAFFGQGTRLTVV.